Presented here are 27 T cell receptor beta chains from one specimen sequenced in a study of T cell repertoires in cytomegalovirus infection. These receptors have no identified antigens. Each CDR3 protein is one row after TCRdb ran MiXCR on the reads. The data show a few hundred thousand distinct CDR3 sequences, 40% seen once. The sequencing used cultured PBMCs, collected from culture after CMV antigen stimulation. The origin of the receptors is a human donor in good health (CMV status not recorded). Some clones in this sample may be carry-over from other donors' samples.

The chain carries TRBV19 and TRBJ2-3, with TRBD1 identical over 9 bases. This CDR3 region has 16 residues. Trimming at V came to 3 bases and at J to 3 bases, leaving 7 bases not matched to a gene. Looked up from germline, CDR1 is LNHDA and CDR2 is SQIVND (reference sequence). CDR3 coding DNA: TGTGCCAGTAGTATGTACGGGACAGGGTCTACAGATACGCAGTATTTT. Translated: CASSMYGTGSTDTQYF.

A single count supports this clonotype. The CDR3 region has the DNA TGCAGCGTTGAAGGGGCATCCCTGAACACTGAAGCTTTCTTT. The encoded protein is CSVEGASLNTEAFF. The chain combines TRBV29-1 with TRBJ1-1; D is ambiguous. Germline V lookup: CDR1 SQVTM, CDR2 ANQGSEA. The CDR3 loop spans 14 amino acids. Trimming stripped 1 base from V and 0 bases from J, with 9 bases between. The whole variable domain, filled in from reference TRBV29-1 and TRBJ1-1, reads SAVISQKPSRDICQRGTSLTIQCQVDSQVTMMFWYRQQPGQSLTLIATANQGSEATYESGFVIDKFPISRPNLTFSTLTVSNMSPEDSSIYLCSVEGASLNTEAFFGQGTRLTVV.

The chain couples TRBV20-1 to TRBJ2-3; D unresolved. The germline V gene has CDR1 DFQATT and CDR2 SNEGSKA (reference sequence). The CDR3 has 14 amino acids. V lost 2 bases and J 1 base, leaving 10 bases between the germline ends. CDR3 protein: CSARIRLGTDTQYF. The CDR3 region has the DNA TGCAGTGCTAGAATTCGATTGGGCACAGATACGCAGTATTTT.

The rearrangement uses TRBV7-2 and TRBJ1-6; D might be TRBD1 (5 bases). V was clipped by 5 bases and J by 3 bases, with 11 bases between them. The germline V gene has CDR1 SGHTA and CDR2 FQGNSA. CDR3 size: 15 residues. The CDR3 nucleotides read TGTGCCAGCAGCGCTGGGGACCGCTATAATTCACCCCTCCACTTT. This translates into CASSAGDRYNSPLHF.

J is TRBJ2-2 and V is TRBV5-1, with D maybe TRBD2 (6 bases). The V end lost 0 bases, the J end lost 4 bases, and 13 bases lay between the germline ends. In germline, CDR1 is SGHRS, CDR2 YFSETQ. This CDR3 is 16 amino acids long. CDR3 nucleotides: TGCGCCAGCAGCTTGGCCGGAGGGATTGGCACCGGGGAGCTGTTTTTT. This gives the protein CASSLAGGIGTGELFF.

This clonotype was counted a few times. The V and J genes are TRBV7-9 and TRBJ2-5; the match to TRBD2 covers 7 bases. The germline CDR1 and CDR2 sequences are SEHNR and FQNEAQ (reference sequence). Trimming removed 5 bases from V and 2 bases from J; junction bases left unmatched: 8. The CDR3 contains 15 residues. CDR3 region: CASSPPGLNQETQYF. The CDR3 nucleotides are TGTGCCAGCAGCCCCCCGGGACTAAATCAAGAGACCCAGTACTTC.

The chain recombines TRBV2 with TRBJ2-1; D remains ambiguous. This CDR3 comprises 14 residues. Germline CDR1 SNHLY, CDR2 FYNNEI. V lost 6 bases and J lost 8, with 17 bases in between. The DNA for the CDR3 is TGTGCCAGCAGGGCTAGAGGAGAGGCCTATGAGCAGTTCTTC. It yields the protein CASRARGEAYEQFF.

Only a few counts were recorded for this clonotype. V and J are TRBV19 and TRBJ1-5; the match to TRBD1 covers 7 bases. V was clipped by 4 bases and J by 6 bases; unmatched bases: 9. This CDR3 spans 15 amino acids. Germline V gives CDR1 LNHDA, CDR2 SQIVND (reference sequence). The CDR3 region is CASSTRTGAGQPQHF. The CDR3 bases are TGTGCCAGTAGTACCCGAACAGGGGCGGGTCAGCCCCAGCATTTT.

The chain is built from TRBV28 and TRBJ2-3; D is possibly TRBD1 or TRBD2 (5 bases each). V lost 7 bases and J 3 bases, leaving 17 bases between the germline ends. The germline V gene encodes CDR1 MDHEN and CDR2 SYDVKM. The CDR3 consists of 15 residues. The CDR3 coding sequence is TGTGCCAGCAACACCCGGGGCCTAGGAACAGATACGCAGTATTTT. Its translation is CASNTRGLGTDTQYF.

The chain is built from TRBV11-2 and TRBJ2-7, with 10 bases lining up with TRBD1. The CDR3 covers 17 residues. Germline loops: CDR1 SGHAT, CDR2 FQNNGV. The junction had 13 bases not matched to a gene; V was cut back by 2 bases and J by 6 bases. In DNA form, the CDR3 reads TGTGCCAGCAGCTTACGTGGGACAGGGGAGATCGCTCGCGAGCAGTACTTC. This codes for CASSLRGTGEIAREQYF. Complete variable domain (other parts from reference TRBV11-2 and TRBJ2-7): EAGVAQSPRYKIIEKRQSVAFWCNPISGHATLYWYQQILGQGPKLLIQFQNNGVVDDSQLPKDRFSAERLKGVDSTLKIQPAKLEDSAVYLCASSLRGTGEIAREQYFGPGTRLTVT.

The rearrangement links TRBV12-3 or TRBV12-4 to TRBJ1-4; possible D gene TRBD1, 6 bases. V lost 3 bases to trimming and J lost 1 base, with 15 bases between them. The CDR3 is made up of 17 amino acids. The CDR3 region is CASSFRGWRGTNEKLFF. The DNA for the CDR3 is TGTGCCAGCAGTTTCAGGGGTTGGAGAGGAACTAATGAAAAACTGTTTTTT.

In its sample, this clonotype was seen once. The chain couples TRBV2 to TRBJ1-2, with D unresolved. The CDR3 is made up of 12 amino acids. Trimming removed 1 base from V and 3 bases from J, with 3 bases in between. Germline CDR1 reads SNHLY; CDR2 reads FYNNEI. CDR3 protein: CASSEEHYGYTF. CDR3 DNA: TGTGCCAGCAGTGAAGAACACTATGGCTACACCTTC.

The chain recombines TRBV3-1 with TRBJ2-1; possibly TRBD1 or TRBD2 for D (5 bases each). V was clipped by 5 bases and J by 10 bases, with 18 bases between them. The V gene's germline CDR1 is LGHDT and CDR2 YNNKEL (reference sequence). The CDR3 is 14 residues long. The CDR3 DNA reads as TGTGCCAGCAGCGACTTAGGTCCTGGGGGAGAGCAGTTCTTC. It yields the protein CASSDLGPGGEQFF.

In this sample, this clonotype turned up a few times. The genes are TRBV7-2 and TRBJ2-1; 8 bases line up with TRBD2. Germline lookup yields CDR1 SGHTA and CDR2 FQGNSA. The CDR3 loop spans 13 amino acids. Unmatched junction bases numbered 6, after V lost 6 bases and J lost 8 bases. The CDR3 coding sequence is TGTGCCAGCAGTGCGGGAGGTTTGGATGAGCAGTTCTTC. This sequence encodes CASSAGGLDEQFF.

This clonotype showed up just a few times. V and J are TRBV7-9 and TRBJ2-3, with D maybe TRBD2 (6 bases). The V end lost 0 bases, the J end lost 2 bases, and 12 bases lay between the germline ends. The CDR3 sequence is 16 residues long. Germline V CDR1 and CDR2: SEHNR, FQNEAQ (reference sequence). CDR3 protein: CASSLAGGSPTDTQYF. For the CDR3, the DNA is TGTGCCAGCAGCTTAGCCGGGGGATCTCCCACAGATACGCAGTATTTT.

The rearrangement uses TRBV13 and TRBJ2-3, with 7 bases fitting TRBD2. Losses at the gene ends were 1 base for V and 2 bases for J; bases not matched to a gene: 6. CDR1 and CDR2 from the germline V gene are PRHDT and FYEKMQ (reference sequence). This CDR3 region has 16 residues. CDR3 coding DNA: TGTGCCAGCAGCTTAGTTGGGACTACCAACACAGATACGCAGTATTTT. Protein sequence: CASSLVGTTNTDTQYF. Complete variable domain (other parts from reference TRBV13 and TRBJ2-3): AAGVIQSPRHLIKEKRETATLKCYPIPRHDTVYWYQQGPGQDPQFLISFYEKMQSDKGSIPDRFSAQQFSDYHSELNMSSLELGDSALYFCASSLVGTTNTDTQYFGPGTRLTVL.

The chain has TRBV19 and TRBJ2-7, with D possibly called TRBD1 or TRBD2 (5 bases each). The germline V and J ends were trimmed by 3 bases and 5 bases, with 20 bases remaining between them. The CDR3 has 16 amino acids. Germline V gene data show CDR1 as LNHDA and CDR2 as SQIVND (reference sequence). The CDR3 bases are TGTGCCAGTAGTATTTGGGGGACGGGGTTTCTCGACGAGCAGTACTTC. Translation gives CASSIWGTGFLDEQYF.

This clonotype was counted only a few times. The chain links TRBV4-1 to TRBJ2-1; 11 positions match TRBD2. CDR1 is MGHRA, CDR2 YSYEKL, per germline. The CDR3 contains 17 residues. The V segment lost 4 bases and the J segment 6 bases; nucleotides outside the gene matches: 11. As DNA, the CDR3 is TGCGCCAGCAGCCGTGGGGGACTAGCGGTTCTTGGCAATGAGCAGTTCTTC. Protein product: CASSRGGLAVLGNEQFF.

There are a few counts of this clonotype. The chain recombines TRBV10-3 with TRBJ1-6; 8 nucleotides agree with TRBD1. Germline V gene sequence: CDR1 ENHRY, CDR2 SYGVKD. V lost 5 bases, J lost 5 bases, and 2 bases stayed unmatched. The CDR3 totals 14 residues. The CDR3 bases are TGTGCCATCAGTACAGGGGGAGATAATTCACCCCTCCACTTT. Translated, it gives CAISTGGDNSPLHF.

The chain is built from TRBV6-2 or TRBV6-3 and TRBJ2-3; the match to TRBD2 covers 16 bases. The germline CDR1 and CDR2 sequences are MNHEY and SVGEGT. This CDR3 contains 18 residues. After removal of 5 bases from V and 2 bases from J, the junction contained 7 bases not matched to a gene. The CDR3 DNA follows: TGTGCCAGCAGTCCCCCGGGACTAGCGGGGGGGTACACAGATACGCAGTATTTT. This codes for CASSPPGLAGGYTDTQYF.

The chain recombines TRBV20-1 with TRBJ1-2; possibly TRBD1 for D (6 bases). V was cut by 5 bases and J by 7 bases, with 11 bases left in between. The germline CDR1 and CDR2 sequences are DFQATT and SNEGSKA (reference sequence). The CDR3 extends over 11 amino acids. The CDR3 loop is CSASDRLGYTF. CDR3 nucleotides: TGCAGTGCTTCCGACAGGCTTGGCTACACCTTC.

V gene TRBV7-8 combines with J gene TRBJ2-2; weak D call: TRBD2 (6 bases). The CDR3 has 16 residues. The V gene's germline CDR1 is SGHVS and CDR2 FQNEAQ. V gave up 4 bases and J gave up 7 bases, with 19 bases separating them. The CDR3: CASSSPGLAVDGELFF. In DNA, the CDR3 is TGTGCCAGCAGCTCCCCGGGACTTGCGGTCGACGGGGAGCTGTTTTTT.

The chain combines TRBV6-2 or TRBV6-3 with TRBJ1-1; the D is unclear. Trimming cost V 2 bases and J 8 bases, with 15 bases left between them. This CDR3 spans 14 amino acids. Germline assignment: CDR1 MNHEY and CDR2 SVGEGT. The CDR3: CASSYPPYNQEAFF. The CDR3 DNA reads TGTGCCAGCAGTTACCCCCCTTATAACCAGGAAGCTTTCTTT.

V gene TRBV15 combines with J gene TRBJ1-1, with unresolved D. The CDR3 runs to 15 residues. V lost 4 bases, J lost 6 bases, and 18 bases lay in between. CDR1 and CDR2 from the germline V gene are LNHNV and YYDKDF (reference sequence). This CDR3 is CATSIERGSYSEAFF. The CDR3 region has the DNA TGTGCCACCAGCATCGAGCGGGGAAGTTACTCTGAAGCTTTCTTT. The variable domain in full, completed from reference TRBV15 and TRBJ1-1, reads DAMVIQNPRYQVTQFGKPVTLSCSQTLNHNVMYWYQQKSSQAPKLLFHYYDKDFNNEADTPDNFQSRRPNTSFCFLDIRSPGLGDTAMYLCATSIERGSYSEAFFGQGTRLTVV.

The CDR3 DNA reads as TGTGCCAGCAGCTTCCGGCCGCCAGATACGCAGTATTTT. Translating gives CASSFRPPDTQYF. This rearrangement joins TRBV7-2 to TRBJ2-3; D unclear. Germline V gene lookup returns CDR1 SGHTA and CDR2 FQGNSA. This CDR3 is built from 13 residues. V lost 3 bases and J 4 bases, leaving 8 bases between the germline ends. The full variable domain, its missing parts supplied by reference TRBV7-2 and TRBJ2-3, is GAGVSQSPSNKVTEKGKDVELRCDPISGHTALYWYRQSLGQGLEFLIYFQGNSAPDKSGLPSDRFSAERTGGSVSTLTIQRTQQEDSAVYLCASSFRPPDTQYFGPGTRLTVL.

This clonotype was detected a few times. J is TRBJ1-5 and V is TRBV28; D is unclear. Trimming took 6 bases from V and 4 from J, leaving 13 bases between them. Germline assignment: CDR1 MDHEN and CDR2 SYDVKM. This CDR3 has 14 residues. The CDR3 nucleotides are TGTGCCAGCAGCCGCAGGTGGGGAAATCAGCCCCAGCATTTT. Protein product: CASSRRWGNQPQHF. The variable domain in full, completed from reference TRBV28 and TRBJ1-5, reads DVKVTQSSRYLVKRTGEKVFLECVQDMDHENMFWYRQDPGLGLRLIYFSYDVKMKEKGDIPEGYSVSREKKERFSLILESASTNQTSMYLCASSRRWGNQPQHFGDGTRLSIL.

This clonotype has just a few counts. V and J are TRBV20-1 and TRBJ1-1, with 7 nucleotides matching TRBD1. The CDR3 runs to 13 residues. V dropped 2 bases and J dropped 1; count of bases not matched to a gene: 1. Germline CDR1 and CDR2: DFQATT and SNEGSKA (reference sequence). CDR3 sequence (DNA): TGCAGTGCTAGACAGGGGGGGAACACTGAAGCTTTCTTT. It translates to CSARQGGNTEAFF.